This entry lists 10 T cell receptor beta chains sequenced from one sample in a study of neurological immune-mediated disorders. MiXCR, run by TCRdb on the 5' RACE reads, gives a single entry per CDR3 protein. The sample has about 71,000 distinct CDR3 sequences, 3% to 4% seen once; the top ten hold 3% to 4%. Sequencing was carried out using PBMCs. The receptors come from a man between 40 and 49 years old with multiple sclerosis.

This clonotype showed up many times. The V call is TRBV5-1, the J call TRBJ2-5, with 11 bases identical to TRBD1. Germline V gene lookup returns CDR1 SGHRS and CDR2 YFSETQ. Unmatched junction bases numbered 2, after V lost 0 bases and J lost 1 base. This CDR3 is built from 16 residues. As DNA, the CDR3 is TGCGCCAGCAGCTTGGAGGGGACAGGGGGCCAAGAGACCCAGTACTTC. It specifies CASSLEGTGGQETQYF.

This clonotype was detected ten times or more. This chain connects TRBV18 to TRBJ1-2; tentative D call: TRBD1 (5 bases). CDR1 and CDR2 (germline): KGHSH, LQKENI. The CDR3 covers 16 residues. With 3 bases removed from V and 4 bases from J, the gap between germline ends came to 18 bases. CDR3 loop: CASSPLDGERGYGYTF. The CDR3 DNA sequence: TGTGCCAGCTCACCCCTGGACGGGGAAAGGGGCTATGGCTACACCTTC.

This clonotype was observed at least ten times. The rearrangement links TRBV6-5 to TRBJ2-2; 7 bases map to TRBD2. The CDR3 consists of 15 residues. The V gene's germline CDR1 is MNHEY and CDR2 SVGAGI. J was trimmed by 5 bases and V by 4 bases; bases with no gene match: 7. The CDR3 nucleotides are TGTGCCAGCAGTTCGGGGGGTGTGGGTACCGGGGAGCTGTTTTTT. Its protein product is CASSSGGVGTGELFF.

The sample holds many counts of this clonotype. The rearrangement links TRBV5-1 to TRBJ2-3; D is perhaps TRBD1 (5 bases). The CDR3 is 14 amino acids. CDR1 is SGHRS, CDR2 YFSETQ, per germline. V was trimmed by 2 bases and J by 4 bases, leaving 11 bases between them. CDR3 residues: CASSFQAGSDTQYF. CDR3 sequence (DNA): TGCGCCAGCAGCTTTCAGGCAGGGTCAGATACGCAGTATTTT. The full variable domain, its missing parts supplied by reference TRBV5-1 and TRBJ2-3, is KAGVTQTPRYLIKTRGQQVTLSCSPISGHRSVSWYQQTPGQGLQFLFEYFSETQRNKGNFPGRFSGRQFSNSRSEMNVSTLELGDSALYLCASSFQAGSDTQYFGPGTRLTVL.

This clonotype was seen many times. This chain links TRBV9 with TRBJ2-3, with 7 positions matching TRBD2. CDR1 SGDLS and CDR2 YYNGEE come from the germline V gene. V lost 3 bases, J lost 5 bases, and 6 bases stayed unmatched. This CDR3 spans 14 amino acids. The CDR3 DNA is TGTGCCAGCAGCGCCCGGGGGGTAGGAGATACGCAGTATTTT. Translation gives CASSARGVGDTQYF.

This clonotype appeared many times. The chain joins TRBV5-1 to TRBJ2-7, with 10 bases fitting TRBD1. CDR3 size: 14 residues. Germline lookup yields CDR1 SGHRS and CDR2 YFSETQ. The V and J ends lost 4 bases and 5 bases, in that order; junction bases with no gene match: 6. DNA for the CDR3: TGCGCCAGCAGCATCCGGGACAGGGGCGACGAGCAGTACTTC. It specifies CASSIRDRGDEQYF.

This clonotype was detected many times. The junction differs from germline at one of its ends, possibly a read error. This chain uses TRBV5-1 with TRBJ1-3, with D possibly being TRBD1 (6 bases). CDR1 SGHRS and CDR2 YFSETQ come from the germline V gene. The CDR3 is made up of 12 amino acids. CDR3 residues: CASSLGDTTANF. Here the CDR3 DNA reads TGCGCCAGCAGCTTGGGGGACACTACGGCCAATTTT.

This clonotype was recorded at least ten times. The chain couples TRBV6-5 to TRBJ2-5, with TRBD2 matching over 8 bases. The CDR3 sequence is 16 residues long. Germline V gives CDR1 MNHEY, CDR2 SVGAGI. The J segment lost 9 bases and the V segment lost 4 bases, leaving 16 bases of the junction unmatched. The CDR3 coding sequence is TGTGCCAGCAGTTCATCACTAGCGGCTTCCCTAGAAGCCCAGTACTTC. This sequence encodes CASSSSLAASLEAQYF.

This clonotype was recorded many times. This chain links TRBV5-1 with TRBJ1-1, with 9 nucleotides matching TRBD1. The CDR3 contains 14 residues. After removal of 4 bases from V and 1 base from J, the junction contained 2 bases not matched to a gene. CDR1 and CDR2 from the germline V gene are SGHRS and YFSETQ. CDR3 sequence (DNA): TGCGCCAGCAGCACGGGACAGGGGAACACTGAAGCTTTCTTT. Translated: CASSTGQGNTEAFF.

At least ten counts were recorded for this clonotype. This sequence joins TRBV7-8 and TRBJ2-2; D not resolved. Germline CDR1 and CDR2: SGHVS and FQNEAQ. CDR3 length: 12 residues. V was cut by 5 bases and J by 6 bases, with 7 bases left in between. The CDR3 loop reads CASSRVPGELFF. As DNA, the CDR3 is TGTGCCAGCAGCCGTGTCCCCGGGGAGCTGTTTTTT.